The 23 T cell receptor beta chains reported below all come from one sample, sequenced in a study of T-cell memory formation after mild COVID-19. TCRdb reanalysed the 5' RACE reads using MiXCR and keeps one entry per CDR3 protein. Of about 180,000 distinct CDR3 sequences in the sample, approximately 17% were seen once. What was sequenced was PBMCs or a T cell subset sorted from them (not recorded which). These receptors were collected from a young man who had mild COVID-19 (a few samples of this study predate the infection). Cell type and time point are not known.

The chain links TRBV7-3 to TRBJ2-3; weak D call: TRBD2 (5 bases). In germline, CDR1 is SGHTA, CDR2 FQGTGA. CDR3 length: 12 residues. V gave up 7 bases and J gave up 6 bases, with 11 bases separating them. The CDR3 is CASNSPGDTQYF. CDR3 DNA sequence: TGTGCCAGCAACTCCCCGGGGGATACGCAGTATTTT.

The rearrangement links TRBV5-1 to TRBJ2-5, with a tentative D call TRBD2 (6 bases). Germline loops: CDR1 SGHRS, CDR2 YFSETQ. Trimming stripped 4 bases from V and 2 bases from J, with 15 bases between. The CDR3 spans 15 residues. The CDR3 loop reads CASSPKVAGQETQYF. CDR3 sequence (DNA): TGCGCCAGCAGCCCTAAGGTCGCGGGGCAAGAGACCCAGTACTTC.

The J gene is TRBJ1-5, the V gene TRBV5-6, with D unclear. CDR1 and CDR2 (germline): SGHDT, YYEEEE. V lost 2 bases, J lost 5 bases, and 14 bases lay in between. The CDR3 covers 15 residues. CDR3 amino acids: CASSFYFGPYQPQHF. The CDR3 bases are TGTGCCAGCAGCTTCTACTTTGGGCCGTATCAGCCCCAGCATTTT. The full variable domain, completed using reference TRBV5-6 and TRBJ1-5, is DAGVTQSPTHLIKTRGQQVTLRCSPKSGHDTVSWYQQALGQGPQFIFQYYEEEERQRGNFPDRFSGHQFPNYSSELNVNALLLGDSALYLCASSFYFGPYQPQHFGDGTRLSIL.

This clonotype was recorded a few times. The gene calls are TRBV20-1 and TRBJ1-1; D gene unclear. CDR1 and CDR2 from the germline V gene are DFQATT and SNEGSKA (reference sequence). The CDR3 is 14 amino acids. Trimming cost V 2 bases and J 4 bases, with 14 bases left between them. The DNA of the CDR3 is TGCAGTGCTAGACCCGCAGGATGGAGCACTGAAGCTTTCTTT. Translation: CSARPAGWSTEAFF.

The chain combines TRBV10-2 with TRBJ1-2; D gene ambiguous. The CDR3 is made up of 12 amino acids. The V gene lost 6 bases and the J gene lost 3 bases, with 8 bases spanning the gap. Germline V lookup: CDR1 WSHSY, CDR2 SAAADI. The CDR3, as DNA: TGCGCCAGCAGGCGGGATGACTATGGCTACACCTTC. As protein: CASRRDDYGYTF.

V usage is TRBV18 and J usage is TRBJ2-6; 7 nucleotides agree with TRBD2. CDR3 length: 15 amino acids. Trimming removed 4 bases from V and 2 bases from J; junction bases left unmatched: 2. CDR1 is KGHSH, CDR2 LQKENI, per germline. CDR3 DNA: TGTGCCAGCTCACTTACTAGCGCTGGGGCCAACGTCCTGACTTTC. Protein sequence: CASSLTSAGANVLTF. Full variable domain (outside the CDR3, taken from reference TRBV18 and TRBJ2-6): NAGVMQNPRHLVRRRGQEARLRCSPMKGHSHVYWYRQLPEEGLKFMVYLQKENIIDESGMPKERFSAEFPKEGPSILRIQQVVRGDSAAYFCASSLTSAGANVLTFGAGSRLTVL.

The rearrangement joins TRBV9 to TRBJ2-1; 14 nucleotides match TRBD2. J was trimmed by 4 bases and V by 3 bases; bases with no gene match: 3. Per the germline V gene, CDR1 is SGDLS and CDR2 is YYNGEE. This CDR3 comprises 16 residues. CDR3 sequence: CASSGGTSGGYNEQFF. DNA of the CDR3: TGTGCCAGCAGCGGCGGGACTAGCGGGGGATACAATGAGCAGTTCTTC.

This chain joins TRBV4-3 and TRBJ1-2; the D gene is possibly TRBD1 (5 bases). The CDR3 has 14 residues. Trimming shortened V by 1 base and J by 4 bases, and 10 bases separated the two germline ends. Germline V gene data show CDR1 as LGHNA and CDR2 as YSLEER. The DNA for the CDR3 is TGCGCCAGCAGCCAAGTCGGGGCCTCCTATGGCTACACCTTC. Its translation is CASSQVGASYGYTF.

The genes are TRBV6-2 or TRBV6-3 and TRBJ2-7; TRBD1 agrees at 7 bases. The CDR3 runs 12 residues. Losses at the gene ends were 5 bases for V and 5 bases for J; bases not matched to a gene: 3. The germline V gene encodes CDR1 MNHEY and CDR2 SVGEGT. The CDR3 bases are TGTGCCAGCAGTCGACAGGGCCACGAGCAGTACTTC. Amino acid sequence: CASSRQGHEQYF.

The chain is built from TRBV18 and TRBJ1-2; D gene ambiguous. Germline values: CDR1 KGHSH, CDR2 LQKENI. This CDR3 region has 13 residues. Trimming took 0 bases from V and 6 from J, leaving 8 bases between them. CDR3: CASSPPTNDGYTF. The DNA of the CDR3 is TGTGCCAGCTCACCACCGACGAATGATGGCTACACCTTC.

This clonotype was counted ten times or more. The chain recombines TRBV29-1 with TRBJ1-2; 8 bases are a match to TRBD1. The germline V gene has CDR1 SQVTM and CDR2 ANQGSEA. This CDR3 is built from 15 residues. V was clipped by 0 bases and J by 4 bases; unmatched bases: 7. The CDR3 nucleotides read TGCAGCGTTGAAGATCTGACAGGGGAGAGCTATGGCTACACCTTC. Its translation is CSVEDLTGESYGYTF.

This clonotype was seen a few times. The V gene is TRBV2, the J gene TRBJ1-6, with D possibly TRBD1 on 5 matching bases. This CDR3 region has 13 residues. V shed 7 bases and J shed 10 bases, with 14 bases lying between them. Germline V CDR1 and CDR2: SNHLY, FYNNEI. CDR3 region: CASKEQGGSPLHF. As DNA, the CDR3 is TGTGCCAGCAAGGAGCAGGGTGGATCACCCCTCCACTTT.

The table lists this clonotype with a few counts. The V and J genes are TRBV20-1 and TRBJ1-2; D is unclear. Trimming removed 3 bases from V and 0 bases from J, with 8 bases in between. The CDR3 length is 13 residues. CDR1 and CDR2 (germline): DFQATT, SNEGSKA (reference sequence). CDR3 coding DNA: TGCAGTGCTAGTCGGGATACTAACTATGGCTACACCTTC. This encodes CSASRDTNYGYTF.

The genes are TRBV7-3 and TRBJ2-5; perhaps TRBD1 as D (5 bases). Trimming cost V 4 bases and J 2 bases, with 8 bases left between them. This CDR3 region has 13 residues. Germline V gene sequence: CDR1 SGHTA, CDR2 FQGTGA. CDR3 protein: CASSSTVQETQYF. The CDR3 DNA is TGTGCCAGCAGCTCGACAGTTCAAGAGACCCAGTACTTC.

This clonotype was seen a few times. The chain is built from TRBV24-1 and TRBJ2-3, with 8 positions matching TRBD1. V was clipped by 7 bases and J by 2 bases; unmatched bases: 1. The CDR3 is 13 amino acids. Germline V lookup: CDR1 KGHDR, CDR2 SFDVKD. This chain's CDR3 is CATSRGHTDTQYF. Here the CDR3 DNA reads TGTGCCACCAGCAGGGGGCACACAGATACGCAGTATTTT.

This clonotype showed up just a few times. The chain uses TRBV9 and TRBJ1-2; TRBD1 is a possible D gene (5 bases). Trimming stripped 4 bases from V and 0 bases from J, with 19 bases between. The CDR3 is 17 amino acids. From germline, CDR1 is SGDLS and CDR2 YYNGEE. CDR3 loop: CASSPNPGISSNYGYTF. The CDR3 DNA reads as TGTGCCAGCAGCCCCAATCCAGGGATCTCCTCTAACTATGGCTACACCTTC.

This clonotype was picked up a small number of times. The chain is built from TRBV7-2 and TRBJ2-3; 9 positions match TRBD1. CDR1 and CDR2 from the germline V gene are SGHTA and FQGNSA. CDR3 length equals 14 residues. With V trimmed by 7 bases and J by 2 bases, 4 bases remained unmatched. The CDR3 DNA is TGTGCCAGCACCACAGGGGGCAACACAGATACGCAGTATTTT. It yields the protein CASTTGGNTDTQYF.

V usage is TRBV5-1 and J usage is TRBJ2-3, with D perhaps TRBD2 (6 bases). Trimming removed 4 bases from V and 8 bases from J, with 11 bases in between. This CDR3 has 12 amino acids. Germline CDR1 is SGHRS and CDR2 is YFSETQ. The CDR3 loop is CASSADYFTQYF. The CDR3, as DNA: TGCGCCAGCAGCGCGGACTATTTTACGCAGTATTTT.

This chain joins TRBV7-3 and TRBJ2-1; D uncertain. Per the germline V gene, CDR1 is SGHTA and CDR2 is FQGTGA. Deletions cut 1 base from V and 8 bases from J, with 15 bases between. CDR3 length equals 15 residues. The DNA of the CDR3 is TGTGCCAGCAGCTTAATAGGTCCGCCACGGGATGAGCAGTTCTTC. Its protein is CASSLIGPPRDEQFF.

The chain is built from TRBV5-6 and TRBJ2-3; TRBD1 or TRBD2 may be the D gene (5 bases each). Per germline, CDR1 SGHDT and CDR2 YYEEEE. The V and J ends lost 1 base and 2 bases respectively, with 11 bases between them. This CDR3 spans 15 amino acids. The CDR3 here is CASSLSRDHTDTQYF. CDR3 nucleotide sequence: TGTGCCAGCAGCTTGTCCAGGGACCACACAGATACGCAGTATTTT.

This clonotype was counted only a few times. V is TRBV3-1 and J is TRBJ2-5; TRBD1 is a possible D gene (6 bases). Deletions cut 4 bases from V and 5 bases from J, with 11 bases between. CDR3 length: 13 residues. From germline, CDR1 is LGHDT and CDR2 YNNKEL (reference sequence). The CDR3 protein is CASSRGPGETQYF. The CDR3 DNA reads TGTGCCAGCAGCCGGGGGCCAGGGGAGACCCAGTACTTC.

The chain has TRBV4-1 and TRBJ1-1; TRBD1 might be the D (6 bases). Germline assignment: CDR1 MGHRA and CDR2 YSYEKL. Trimming removed 5 bases from V and 5 bases from J, with 15 bases in between. CDR3 length: 14 residues. The CDR3 region is CASSSGQQITEAFF. CDR3 nucleotide sequence: TGCGCCAGCAGCTCTGGACAGCAAATAACTGAAGCTTTCTTT.

This clonotype came up a few times. This chain uses TRBV18 with TRBJ2-5, with a tentative D call TRBD2 (6 bases). Trimming pared 3 bases from V and 4 bases from J, leaving 9 bases between. Germline-derived CDR1 and CDR2 are KGHSH and LQKENI. This CDR3 is 13 amino acids long. In DNA form, the CDR3 reads TGTGCCAGCTCACCCTGGAGGGCAGAGACCCAGTACTTC. This sequence encodes CASSPWRAETQYF.